The following is a T cell receptor (beta chain) sequence with its context. What it binds is unknown. The data are from a study of T cells in localized non-small cell lung cancer. Study-level results: Longer overall survival was associated with a higher density of T cells in the blood. In adjacent lung appeared a median around 57 of the top 100 tumor clones. Measurement of T cell clonality placed uninvolved adjacent lung highest, above the level in tumor. Heterogeneity cannot be ruled out, as sequencing used one tumor region only.

V was shortened by 7 bases and J by 7 bases, with 8 bases between the two germline ends. The CDR3 contains 11 residues. Germline V lookup: CDR1 LNHDA, CDR2 SQIVND (reference sequence). Only in-frame clones appear in the TCRdb table, and some are missing; sequencing was by immunoSEQ multiplex PCR. The sample yields about 23,000 clones, about 88% seen once. The J gene is TRBJ1-3, the V gene TRBV19, with unresolved D. The clonotype originates from a male donor older than 55 with stage I lung adenocarcinoma. Sequencing used peripheral blood, obtained before any cancer treatment. The CDR3 DNA sequence: TGTGCCAGTATGGAAGGGAACACCATATATTTT. It yields the protein CASMEGNTIYF.